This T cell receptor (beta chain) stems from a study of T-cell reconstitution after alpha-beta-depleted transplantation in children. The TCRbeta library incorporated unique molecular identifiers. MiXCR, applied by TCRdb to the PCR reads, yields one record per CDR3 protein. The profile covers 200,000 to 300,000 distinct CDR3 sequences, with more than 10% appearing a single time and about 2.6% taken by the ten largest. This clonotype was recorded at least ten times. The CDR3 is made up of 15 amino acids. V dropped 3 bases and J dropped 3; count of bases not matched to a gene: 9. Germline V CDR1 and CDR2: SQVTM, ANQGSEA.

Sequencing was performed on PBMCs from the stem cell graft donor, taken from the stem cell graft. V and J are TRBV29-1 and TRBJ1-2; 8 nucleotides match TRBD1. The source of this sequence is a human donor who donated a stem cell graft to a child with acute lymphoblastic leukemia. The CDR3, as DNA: TGCAGCGTTGAGCGGCAGGGGGCGTTATACTATGGCTACACCTTC. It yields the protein CSVERQGALYYGYTF.